The TCR beta chain described here comes from a study of blood T cell repertoires in COVID-19. Across the study: The origin of the acute and convalescent COVID-19 samples was the United States, Italy and Spain. From T cells, B-cell-depleted T cells, or PBMCs came the material, which was cDNA or gDNA.

Germline values: CDR1 KGHSY, CDR2 FQNENV. The CDR3 covers 13 residues. V was trimmed by 7 bases and J by 5 bases, leaving 12 bases between them. As handled by the study authors: Amplification with reference gene primers provided the estimates of nucleated cell counts. The table came from immunoSEQ multiplex PCR; TCRdb's copy has only in-frame clones and leaves some out. The V and J calls and clone size are taken from that table; D and trimming were inferred from the DNA. The table has roughly 140,000 clones, around 77% seen once; the top ten hold under 10%. The sequencing input was peripheral blood. This clonotype originated in a man aged 45-65 years with active or convalescent COVID-19. The gene calls are TRBV16 and TRBJ1-5; D remains ambiguous. DNA of the CDR3: TGTGCCAGCACCCATGCCGTAGATCAGCCCCAGCATTTT. This gives the protein CASTHAVDQPQHF.